This T cell receptor beta chain was sequenced in a study of blood T cells in healthy people across ages. The CDR3 covers 15 residues. Germline assignment: CDR1 LNHDA and CDR2 SQIVND (reference sequence). The ends were cut back, 4 bases at V and 0 bases at J, with 12 bases in the middle. This clonotype was observed once. It was with a sample-barcoded 5' primer and a J-beta primer mix that a second PCR of roughly 7 to 12 cycles was run. TCRdb reprocessed the 5' RACE reads via MiXCR and lists one record per CDR3 protein. The sample includes about 570,000 distinct CDR3 sequences, 27% of them seen just once.

The sequencing sample was made of blood. V is TRBV19 and J is TRBJ1-1; D not resolved. The receptor was isolated from a woman in her 70s in good health. CDR3 DNA sequence: TGTGCCAGTAGTAAGACCCCTACTCTGAACACTGAAGCTTTCTTT. Translating it yields CASSKTPTLNTEAFF.